This T cell receptor (beta chain) was recorded in a study of OX40 agonist ivuxolimab in advanced cancers. The protocol was immunoSEQ multiplex PCR, while the TCRdb copy is restricted to in-frame clones and leaves out a portion. This table has roughly 75,000 clones, 86% appearing once. This clone was counted between two and nine times. The CDR3 consists of 16 residues. In germline, CDR1 is LGHNA, CDR2 YSLEER. V was cut by 4 bases and J by 9 bases, with 23 bases left in between. The chain carries TRBV4-3 and TRBJ2-3, with D perhaps matching TRBD1 (6 bases). The source was CD4+ or CD8+ T cells sorted from blood, collected in a trial of the OX40 agonist ivuxolimab. This sequence was found in an adult with an advanced solid tumor such as melanoma, head and neck, liver or kidney cancer. The CDR3 nucleotides are TGCGCCAGCAGCCTAGTACAGGGATCTGAATCGGGCACGCAGTATTTT. Amino acid sequence: CASSLVQGSESGTQYF.